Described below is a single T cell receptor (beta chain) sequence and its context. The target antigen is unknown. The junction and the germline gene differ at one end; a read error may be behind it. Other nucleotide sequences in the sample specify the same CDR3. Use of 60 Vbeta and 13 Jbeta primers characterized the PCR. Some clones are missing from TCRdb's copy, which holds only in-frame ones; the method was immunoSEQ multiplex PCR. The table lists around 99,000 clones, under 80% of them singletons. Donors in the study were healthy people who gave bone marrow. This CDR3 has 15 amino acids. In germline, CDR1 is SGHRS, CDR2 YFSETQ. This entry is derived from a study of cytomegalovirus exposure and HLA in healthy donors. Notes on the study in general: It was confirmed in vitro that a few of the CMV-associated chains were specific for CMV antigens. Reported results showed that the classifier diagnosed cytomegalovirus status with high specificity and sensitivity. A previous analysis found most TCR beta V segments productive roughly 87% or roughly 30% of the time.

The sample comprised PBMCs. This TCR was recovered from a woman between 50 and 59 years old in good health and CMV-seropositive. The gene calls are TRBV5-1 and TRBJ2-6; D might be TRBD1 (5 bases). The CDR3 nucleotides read TGCGCCAGCAGCTTGGTTTCCTCTGGGGCCAACGGCCTGACTTTC. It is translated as CASSLVSSGANGLTF.